The 30 T cell receptor beta chains presented below share a single source sample, sequenced in a study of blood T cell repertoires in COVID-19. Method: immunoSEQ multiplex PCR; TCRdb's copy keeps in-frame clones and lacks some. The sample shows about 170,000 clones, about four fifths of them seen only once. Sequenced input: peripheral blood. All receptors come from a woman in her seventies who had recovered from COVID-19.

This clone was seen a handful of times. The rearrangement uses TRBV7-2 and TRBJ1-5; D may be TRBD1 (6 bases). Germline assignment: CDR1 SGHTA and CDR2 FQGNSA. Trimming cost V 5 bases and J 5 bases, with 13 bases left between them. The CDR3 has 14 amino acids. CDR3 loop: CASSKGGPDQPQHF. The CDR3 bases are TGTGCCAGCAGCAAGGGGGGGCCTGATCAGCCCCAGCATTTT.

The chain couples TRBV7-6 to TRBJ2-1; TRBD1 aligns across 9 bases. Germline-derived CDR1 and CDR2 are SGHVS and FNYEAQ. The CDR3 length is 16 residues. Unmatched junction bases numbered 8, after V lost 5 bases and J lost 3 bases. The CDR3 nucleotides read TGTGCCAGCAGCCCCCTTGCGGGACAGGGCTACAATGAGCAGTTCTTC. It translates to CASSPLAGQGYNEQFF.

This clone has just one count. The CDR3 DNA follows: TGTGCCAGCTCACCGCGGGACTTCACAGATACGCAGTATTTT. Its translation is CASSPRDFTDTQYF. This rearrangement joins TRBV18 to TRBJ2-3; TRBD2 is a possible D gene (6 bases). CDR1 is KGHSH and CDR2 is LQKENI in the germline V gene. The V gene lost 3 bases and the J gene lost 2 bases, with 9 bases spanning the gap. CDR3 length: 14 amino acids.

This chain joins TRBV10-3 and TRBJ2-6; 10 bases fit TRBD2. Trimming took 9 bases from V and 2 from J; bases not matched to a gene: 7. This CDR3 has 16 residues. In germline, CDR1 is ENHRY, CDR2 SYGVKD. CDR3 sequence (DNA): TGTGCCATGGGACTAGCGACAGGAACTGGGGCCAACGTCCTGACTTTC. This encodes CAMGLATGTGANVLTF.

CDR3 loop: CASSSYVPNTDTQYF. The CDR3 region has the DNA TGTGCCAGCAGCTCCTATGTGCCTAACACAGATACGCAGTATTTT. The chain carries TRBV5-6 and TRBJ2-3, with D hard to call. Trimming pared 3 bases from V and 2 bases from J, leaving 13 bases between. There are 15 residues in the CDR3. The germline CDR1 and CDR2 sequences are SGHDT and YYEEEE.

The chain is built from TRBV2 and TRBJ2-1; possibly TRBD2 for D (7 bases). CDR1 SNHLY and CDR2 FYNNEI come from the germline V gene. The CDR3 is 13 residues long. V lost 11 bases, J lost 4 bases, and 15 bases lay in between. The chain's CDR3 is CALGGGNYNEQFF. CDR3 bases: TGTGCCCTAGGGGGGGGGAATTACAATGAGCAGTTCTTC.

This chain connects TRBV7-2 to TRBJ2-3; D uncertain. CDR3 length: 14 residues. V lost 5 bases and J 0 bases, leaving 9 bases between the germline ends. The germline CDR1 and CDR2 sequences are SGHTA and FQGNSA. CDR3 in amino acids: CASSLPRSTDTQYF. CDR3 nucleotide sequence: TGTGCCAGCAGCCTTCCTCGTAGCACAGATACGCAGTATTTT.

V gene TRBV28 combines with J gene TRBJ2-7; D unclear. This CDR3 is 14 amino acids long. CDR1 and CDR2 (germline): MDHEN, SYDVKM. The V end was cut by 7 bases, the J end by 9 bases, with 22 bases between. The DNA for the CDR3 is TGTGCCAGCACAGGCCCCAGAATTGGTGTGGGGCAGTACTTC. It specifies CASTGPRIGVGQYF.

The chain recombines TRBV5-5 with TRBJ1-2, with TRBD1 matching 8 bases. Germline trimming cut 6 bases from V and 4 bases from J; bases unmatched to any gene: 8. The CDR3 extends over 14 amino acids. CDR1 is SGHKS, CDR2 YYEKEE, per germline (reference sequence). The chain's CDR3 is CASKPRTGPYGYTF. CDR3 coding DNA: TGTGCCAGCAAACCCAGGACAGGGCCCTATGGCTACACCTTC.

The J gene is TRBJ1-2, the V gene TRBV18; 11 nucleotides line up with TRBD1. In germline, CDR1 is KGHSH, CDR2 LQKENI. The CDR3 spans 13 residues. V lost 2 bases and J lost 8; bases outside the gene matches: 1. The CDR3: CASSPRTGGGYTF. The CDR3 region has the DNA TGTGCCAGCTCACCAAGGACAGGGGGCGGCTACACCTTC.

In DNA form, the CDR3 reads TGTGCCAGCACCCCATGGGGGCAGATGAACACTGAAGCTTTCTTT. Amino acids: CASTPWGQMNTEAFF. This chain links TRBV27 with TRBJ1-1, with D possibly being TRBD1 (6 bases). Looked up from germline, CDR1 is MNHEY and CDR2 is SMNVEV (reference sequence). V dropped 7 bases and J dropped 0 bases, with 15 bases sitting between them. This CDR3 has 15 residues.

The rearrangement joins TRBV7-3 to TRBJ2-7, with TRBD2 identical over 8 bases. The CDR3 runs 14 residues. Losses at the gene ends were 5 bases for V and 8 bases for J; bases not matched to a gene: 11. Per the germline V gene, CDR1 is SGHTA and CDR2 is FQGTGA. The CDR3 loop is CASSPGGAGAQQYF. Here the CDR3 DNA reads TGTGCCAGCAGCCCCGGGGGGGCGGGAGCCCAGCAGTACTTC.

The chain uses TRBV29-1 and TRBJ1-4; 11 bases map to TRBD1. This CDR3 is built from 15 residues. CDR1 is SQVTM, CDR2 ANQGSEA, per germline. After removal of 0 bases from V and 8 bases from J, the junction contained 5 bases not matched to a gene. The CDR3 DNA follows: TGCAGCGTTGAAGACCGGACAGGGGGCCTGGAAAAACTGTTTTTT. Translation gives CSVEDRTGGLEKLFF.

The rearrangement joins TRBV9 to TRBJ2-1; 7 positions agree with TRBD2. V lost 3 bases to trimming and J lost 6 bases; unmatched junction nucleotides: 9. Germline V lookup: CDR1 SGDLS, CDR2 YYNGEE. The CDR3 has 15 residues. This chain's CDR3 is CASSALRDYSNEQFF. CDR3 coding DNA: TGTGCCAGCAGCGCACTCCGGGACTATAGCAATGAGCAGTTCTTC. Together with reference TRBV9 and TRBJ2-1, the CDR3 gives the full variable domain: DSGVTQTPKHLITATGQRVTLRCSPRSGDLSVYWYQQSLDQGLQFLIQYYNGEERAKGNILERFSAQQFPDLHSELNLSSLELGDSALYFCASSALRDYSNEQFFGPGTRLTVL.

DNA for the CDR3: TGCGCCAGCACCAGAGCCCTCGGGGGGGGAACCTACAATGAGCAGTTCTTC. It translates to CASTRALGGGTYNEQFF. V is TRBV5-1 and J is TRBJ2-1; 8 nucleotides align to TRBD2. Germline-derived CDR1 and CDR2 are SGHRS and YFSETQ. The CDR3 runs to 17 residues. V trimming: 6 bases; J trimming: 2 bases; junction bases outside the gene matches: 13.

This chain uses TRBV19 with TRBJ1-4; possibly TRBD1 for D (5 bases). CDR1 and CDR2 from the germline V gene are LNHDA and SQIVND (reference sequence). V was pared by 5 bases and J by 7 bases, with 20 bases between. This CDR3 spans 16 amino acids. The CDR3 DNA reads TGTGCCAGTAGTCCCCTCGGGGGACGAAGGGGTGAAAAACTGTTTTTT. Residues: CASSPLGGRRGEKLFF.

The V call is TRBV5-4, the J call TRBJ2-3; 8 bases map to TRBD2. With 4 bases clipped from V and 0 bases from J, the junction kept 1 base outside the gene matches. The CDR3 extends over 14 amino acids. In germline, CDR1 is SGHNT, CDR2 YYREEE (reference sequence). CDR3 sequence (DNA): TGTGCCAGCAGCACTAGCGGAAGCACAGATACGCAGTATTTT. It encodes CASSTSGSTDTQYF.

CDR3 sequence: CASSPGFNSPLHF. DNA for the CDR3: TGTGCCAGCAGCCCAGGATTTAATTCACCCCTCCACTTT. The V and J genes are TRBV12-3 or TRBV12-4 and TRBJ1-6; D gene uncertain. The CDR3 loop spans 13 amino acids. The ends were cut back, 6 bases at V and 6 bases at J, with 9 bases in the middle.

The chain couples TRBV18 to TRBJ2-1, with 8 positions matching TRBD2. The trim removed 3 bases at V and 0 bases at J, leaving 7 bases unmatched. Germline CDR1 and CDR2: KGHSH and LQKENI. The length of the CDR3 is 17 residues. CDR3 region: CASSPTPLAGSYNEQFF. In DNA, the CDR3 is TGTGCCAGCTCACCGACCCCTCTAGCGGGCTCCTACAATGAGCAGTTCTTC.

V is TRBV29-1 and J is TRBJ2-5, with D possibly matching TRBD1 (5 bases). This CDR3 is 12 amino acids long. Germline V gene sequence: CDR1 SQVTM, CDR2 ANQGSEA. Trimming left V 4 bases short and J 7 bases short, with 13 bases between. The CDR3 region has the DNA TGCAGCGTTGGGGGCACCTCGTTGACCCAGTACTTC. Protein sequence: CSVGGTSLTQYF.

V is TRBV18 and J is TRBJ2-3; 10 bases fit TRBD1. The CDR3 totals 20 residues. Germline V gene sequence: CDR1 KGHSH, CDR2 LQKENI. V trimming: 2 bases; J trimming: 0 bases; junction bases outside the gene matches: 14. As DNA, the CDR3 is TGTGCCAGCTCACCAATCTACGACAGGGGGCGACAAGAAAGCACAGATACGCAGTATTTT. Protein: CASSPIYDRGRQESTDTQYF. Looking up the rest from reference TRBV18 and TRBJ2-3 gives the full variable domain: NAGVMQNPRHLVRRRGQEARLRCSPMKGHSHVYWYRQLPEEGLKFMVYLQKENIIDESGMPKERFSAEFPKEGPSILRIQQVVRGDSAAYFCASSPIYDRGRQESTDTQYFGPGTRLTVL.

The rearrangement joins TRBV2 to TRBJ2-7, with D perhaps TRBD1 (5 bases). Germline CDR1 is SNHLY and CDR2 is FYNNEI. V lost 4 bases to trimming and J lost 3 bases, with 10 bases between them. The CDR3 sequence is 13 residues long. CDR3 sequence reads: CASSGGRVYEQYF. As DNA, the CDR3 is TGTGCCAGCAGTGGCGGCAGGGTCTACGAGCAGTACTTC.

This clone was detected only a few times. V gene TRBV27 combines with J gene TRBJ1-5, with TRBD1 identical over 7 bases. The germline gives CDR1 MNHEY, CDR2 SMNVEV (reference sequence). The trim removed 6 bases at V and 2 bases at J, leaving 7 bases unmatched. This CDR3 has 15 amino acids. CDR3 in DNA: TGTGCCAGCAGGGGCGACAGGGCTGGCAATCAGCCCCAGCATTTT. It translates to CASRGDRAGNQPQHF.

The rearrangement links TRBV6-4 to TRBJ1-1, with D possibly TRBD1 on 5 matching bases. Trimming cost V 2 bases and J 0 bases, with 7 bases left between them. Germline V gene sequence: CDR1 MRHNA, CDR2 SNTAGT. This CDR3 spans 14 amino acids. DNA of the CDR3: TGTGCCAGCAGTGACGGGGGGTTGAACACTGAAGCTTTCTTT. It specifies CASSDGGLNTEAFF.

The chain employs TRBV2 and TRBJ1-5, with D uncertain. In germline, CDR1 is SNHLY, CDR2 FYNNEI. The CDR3 extends over 14 amino acids. V lost 7 bases to trimming and J lost 5 bases, with 15 bases between them. The DNA of the CDR3 is TGTGCCAGCACCGAGACTGGGTATGATCAGCCCCAGCATTTT. As protein: CASTETGYDQPQHF.

The J gene is TRBJ2-5, the V gene TRBV30, with TRBD2 matching over 12 bases. The CDR3 is 15 amino acids. From germline, CDR1 is GTSNPN and CDR2 SVGIG (reference sequence). V trimming: 3 bases; J trimming: 5 bases; junction bases outside the gene matches: 7. The CDR3 DNA reads as TGTGCCTGGAGCGGCGGGCTAGCGGGAGGGGAGACCCAGTACTTC. Translating gives CAWSGGLAGGETQYF.

CDR3: CASSLKLGSPATNEKLFF. CDR3 DNA sequence: TGTGCCAGCAGCCTAAAGCTCGGGTCACCCGCAACTAATGAAAAACTGTTTTTT. The chain uses TRBV5-8 and TRBJ1-4; D gene uncertain. Deletions cut 4 bases from V and 0 bases from J, with 19 bases between. Germline V gene data show CDR1 as SGHTS and CDR2 as YDEGEE. This CDR3 is 18 amino acids long.

The chain uses TRBV10-3 and TRBJ2-7; TRBD2 agrees at 12 bases. Per the germline V gene, CDR1 is ENHRY and CDR2 is SYGVKD. This CDR3 comprises 13 residues. V gave up 6 bases and J gave up 10 bases; unmatched junction bases: 7. CDR3: CAISPTSGSFQYF. The DNA of the CDR3 is TGTGCCATCAGCCCGACTAGCGGGAGTTTCCAGTACTTC.

This sequence joins TRBV2 and TRBJ1-2; weak D call: TRBD1 (6 bases). V was trimmed by 6 bases and J by 2 bases, leaving 10 bases between them. The CDR3 runs 13 residues. The germline V gene encodes CDR1 SNHLY and CDR2 FYNNEI. The CDR3, as DNA: TGTGCCAGCAGACTCGGACAGAACTATGGCTACACCTTC. Protein: CASRLGQNYGYTF.

The chain recombines TRBV6-5 with TRBJ2-3; 9 positions match TRBD2. The CDR3 contains 15 residues. Germline CDR1 MNHEY, CDR2 SVGAGI. With V trimmed by 6 bases and J by 6 bases, 10 bases remained unmatched. The CDR3: CASSRTSAWDDTQYF. CDR3 nucleotide sequence: TGTGCCAGCAGCCGGACTAGCGCTTGGGATGATACGCAGTATTTT.